Ten or more counts support the clone carrying this TCR beta chain. Repertoires were generated with immunoSEQ multiplex PCR, while TCRdb's copy carries only in-frame clones and drops some. The repertoire includes fewer than 250,000 clones, over 75% of them detected once, and approximately 7.2% sits in the top ten. Germline CDR1 SGHAT, CDR2 FQNNGV. The CDR3 totals 14 residues. Deletions cut 2 bases from V and 6 bases from J, with 11 bases between. Cohort placement rested on clinical history that participants reported themselves. The sample comes from a study of blood T cell repertoires in COVID-19. Overall study context: The United States, Italy and Spain provided the acute and convalescent COVID-19 samples.

V gene TRBV11-2 combines with J gene TRBJ1-5, with D maybe TRBD1 (5 bases). The sample was PBMCs or T cells enriched from blood (not recorded which). The receptor comes from a young man in a cohort exposed to, infected with or recovered from COVID-19 (not recorded which). The CDR3 DNA reads TGTGCCAGCAGCTTATCGACAGTGGGTCAGCCCCAGCATTTT. It codes for CASSLSTVGQPQHF. The full variable domain, with the rest looked up from reference TRBV11-2 and TRBJ1-5, is EAGVAQSPRYKIIEKRQSVAFWCNPISGHATLYWYQQILGQGPKLLIQFQNNGVVDDSQLPKDRFSAERLKGVDSTLKIQPAKLEDSAVYLCASSLSTVGQPQHFGDGTRLSIL.